The rows below give T cell receptor beta chains drawn from one sample of a study of pediatric ulcerative colitis. The method was immunoSEQ multiplex PCR; TCRdb's version includes in-frame clones alone and lacks a portion of them. Of 60,000 to 75,000 clones detected, 77% appear once; the ten largest clones hold about 5.2%. Input material: blood. These receptors originate from a boy between 10 and 17 years old with moderate ulcerative colitis. CDR3s include the opening cysteine and the closing phenylalanine or tryptophan. Each record gives: V gene, D gene, J gene, CDR3 protein, CDR3 DNA. A D gene is named only where the DNA matches it firmly.

TRBV14	.	TRBJ1-2	CASSQKTGYGYTF	TGTGCCAGCAGCCAAAAAACAGGGTATGGCTACACCTTC
TRBV25-1	.	TRBJ1-5	CASSELGSANQPQHF	TGTGCCAGCAGTGAATTAGGGTCAGCTAATCAGCCCCAGCATTTT
TRBV30	TRBD2	TRBJ2-1	CALTSGTSDYNEQFF	TGTGCCTTAACTTCCGGGACTAGCGATTACAATGAGCAGTTCTTC
TRBV27	TRBD1	TRBJ1-5	CASSNTGGHQPQHF	TGTGCCAGCAGCAATACAGGGGGCCATCAGCCCCAGCATTTT
TRBV5-6	.	TRBJ1-4	CASSLKTVDEKLFF	TGTGCCAGCAGCTTGAAGACGGTAGATGAAAAACTGTTTTTT
TRBV27	TRBD1	TRBJ2-6	CASSARTGGNSGANVLTF	TGTGCCAGCAGTGCGCGGACAGGGGGGAACTCTGGGGCCAACGTCCTGACTTTC
TRBV30	.	TRBJ2-3	CAWSAGLTDTQYF	TGTGCCTGGAGTGCCGGATTGACGGATACGCAGTATTTT
TRBV5-1	TRBD1	TRBJ2-7	CASSPDRVVYEQYF	TGCGCCAGCAGCCCTGACAGGGTTGTATACGAGCAGTACTTC
TRBV19	.	TRBJ2-7	CASSPGTLIVSYEQYF	TGTGCCAGTAGTCCGGGGACCCTGATTGTGTCCTACGAGCAGTACTTC
TRBV6-5	TRBD2	TRBJ2-7	CASRPSSGVQSEQYF	TGTGCCAGCAGGCCATCTAGCGGGGTACAGAGCGAGCAGTACTTC
TRBV10-3	.	TRBJ2-7	CAISESIVGSSYF	TGTGCCATCAGTGAGTCGATAGTAGGGAGCTCGTACTTC
TRBV2	TRBD1	TRBJ2-4	CASSDRQGRDKNIQYF	TGTGCCAGCAGTGACCGACAGGGGCGCGACAAAAACATTCAGTACTTC